This T cell receptor (beta chain) was identified in a study of OX40 agonist ivuxolimab in advanced cancers. Study as a whole: Six ivuxolimab dose levels, 0.01 to 10 mg/kg, were given intravenously every 2 weeks. Patients were roughly 81% male with ages roughly 20 to 85, mean about 54. One patient with hepatocellular carcinoma and two with cutaneous melanoma, three in all, had partial responses.

V lost 4 bases and J 0 bases, leaving 14 bases between the germline ends. Germline V CDR1 and CDR2: LGHNT, FRNRAP. This CDR3 has 16 amino acids. The data were produced by immunoSEQ multiplex PCR, yet TCRdb's version contains in-frame clones alone and is incomplete. This table has 50,000 to 70,000 clones, around 85% appearing once. The specimen was CD4+ or CD8+ T cells sorted from blood, collected in a trial of the OX40 agonist ivuxolimab. The sequence was obtained from an adult with an advanced solid tumor such as melanoma, head and neck, liver or kidney cancer. This chain links TRBV12-5 with TRBJ2-3; unclear D gene. CDR3 protein: CASGSYLGGSTDTQYF. CDR3 bases: TGTGCTAGTGGTTCGTATCTGGGTGGAAGCACAGATACGCAGTATTTT.